This TCR beta chain was sequenced during a study of PD-L1 blockade in urothelial cancer. The overall study: T cells numbered a median of around 140,000 in the blood samples.

Ten or more counts support this clone. The CDR3 is 13 amino acids. Assay: immunoSEQ multiplex PCR; the TCRdb copy retains only in-frame clones and omits some. The sample lists around 110,000 clones; around nine tenths were seen once. Sample time point: peripheral blood 6 weeks after treatment start. The rearrangement joins TRBV21-1 to TRBJ1-5. TRBV21-1 is termed a pseudogene. The receptor comes from a man aged 55 to 70 with urothelial cancer. Sequencing used PBMCs, obtained around atezolizumab (anti-PD-L1) treatment. CDR3 residues: CASSKKENQPQHF. CDR3 bases: TGTGCCAGCAGCAAAAAGGAGAATCAGCCCCAGCATTTT.